The 20 T cell receptor beta chains below were found in one sample sequenced in a study of siplizumab effects on memory and regulatory T cells. Using immunoSEQ multiplex PCR, the repertoire was profiled, and TCRdb retains in-frame clones only, with some absent. In the table there are 100,000 or so clones, about nine tenths of which are singletons. Sequencing was done on a sample of non-Treg CD4+ T cells sorted from blood. The receptors originated from a human donor in good health.

This chain links TRBV6-1 with TRBJ1-5; no reliable D call. The CDR3 extends over 13 amino acids. V lost 8 bases to trimming and J lost 0 bases, with 8 bases between them. The germline CDR1 and CDR2 sequences are MNHNS and SASEGT. Written as DNA, the CDR3 is TGTGCCAGCGGGCCTTATAGCAATCAGCCCCAGCATTTT. It encodes CASGPYSNQPQHF.

The chain recombines TRBV5-1 with TRBJ2-3; D is unresolved. Germline V CDR1 and CDR2: SGHRS, YFSETQ. V was trimmed by 2 bases and J by 2 bases, leaving 9 bases between them. The length of the CDR3 is 14 residues. The CDR3 loop is CASSFGRITDTQYF. DNA for the CDR3: TGCGCCAGCAGCTTCGGAAGGATCACAGATACGCAGTATTTT.

The rearrangement joins TRBV9 to TRBJ2-1; TRBD2 matches 7 bases. The V segment lost 0 bases and the J segment 5 bases; nucleotides outside the gene matches: 8. The germline CDR1 and CDR2 sequences are SGDLS and YYNGEE. The CDR3 contains 16 residues. The CDR3 sequence is CASSVGRAGKNNEQFF. CDR3 nucleotide sequence: TGTGCCAGCAGCGTAGGTCGAGCGGGAAAGAACAATGAGCAGTTCTTC.

The chain employs TRBV9 and TRBJ2-1; maybe TRBD2 (5 bases). The CDR3 length is 14 residues. CDR1 and CDR2 from the germline V gene are SGDLS and YYNGEE. Trimming removed 5 bases at V and 1 base at J, with 10 bases between. The CDR3 reads CASSLSGSYNEQFF. The CDR3 nucleotides read TGTGCCAGCAGTCTGTCGGGGTCCTACAATGAGCAGTTCTTC. Looking up the rest from reference TRBV9 and TRBJ2-1 gives the full variable domain: DSGVTQTPKHLITATGQRVTLRCSPRSGDLSVYWYQQSLDQGLQFLIQYYNGEERAKGNILERFSAQQFPDLHSELNLSSLELGDSALYFCASSLSGSYNEQFFGPGTRLTVL.

This clone was detected many times. The chain carries TRBV6-1 and TRBJ1-1; D gene uncertain. This CDR3 comprises 14 residues. V was pared by 2 bases and J by 2 bases, with 9 bases between. Germline loops: CDR1 MNHNS, CDR2 SASEGT. CDR3 in amino acids: CASSERGYNTEAFF. In nucleotides, the CDR3 is TGTGCCAGCAGTGAACGGGGATACAACACTGAAGCTTTCTTT.

V and J are TRBV6-5 and TRBJ1-2; 8 nucleotides agree with TRBD1. Germline values: CDR1 MNHEY, CDR2 SVGAGI. Trimming removed 6 bases from V and 8 bases from J; junction bases left unmatched: 5. CDR3 length equals 12 residues. This CDR3 reads CASRVRGLGYTF. The DNA of the CDR3 is TGTGCCAGCAGGGTCAGGGGGCTAGGCTACACCTTC.

This clone was detected only a few times. J is TRBJ2-7 and V is TRBV18; 8 bases agree with TRBD1. The CDR3 runs to 15 residues. In germline, CDR1 is KGHSH, CDR2 LQKENI. Germline trimming cut 5 bases from V and 4 bases from J; bases unmatched to any gene: 10. The CDR3 DNA is TGTGCCAGCTCATCACGACAGGGGTTCGGGTACGAGCAGTACTTC. It yields the protein CASSSRQGFGYEQYF.

The J gene is TRBJ2-2, the V gene TRBV7-2; D is perhaps TRBD1 (5 bases). Germline V lookup: CDR1 SGHTA, CDR2 FQGNSA. Between the trimmed V and J ends, which lost 2 bases and 0 bases, there was a span of 10 bases. CDR3 size: 16 residues. The CDR3 protein is CASSLNPGTNTGELFF. The CDR3 DNA reads as TGTGCCAGCAGCTTAAATCCAGGGACGAACACCGGGGAGCTGTTTTTT.

J is TRBJ2-1 and V is TRBV10-3, with 11 positions matching TRBD2. Germline V gene lookup returns CDR1 ENHRY and CDR2 SYGVKD. This CDR3 has 14 amino acids. Trimming cost V 5 bases and J 8 bases; bases outside gene matches: 5. CDR3 sequence: CAISSSGRTDEQFF. Written as DNA, the CDR3 is TGTGCCATCAGTTCTAGCGGGAGGACGGATGAGCAGTTCTTC.

J is TRBJ1-2 and V is TRBV27; D may be TRBD1 (5 bases). The CDR3 is 13 amino acids. V lost 2 bases, J lost 6 bases, and 10 bases lay in between. In germline, CDR1 is MNHEY, CDR2 SMNVEV (reference sequence). CDR3 coding DNA: TGTGCCAGCAGTTTAGCAGGGAGGGATGGCTACACCTTC. Its translation is CASSLAGRDGYTF.

The V call is TRBV6-5, the J call TRBJ1-4; tentatively, D is TRBD1 (5 bases). Trimming took 6 bases from V and 7 from J, leaving 12 bases between them. CDR1 is MNHEY and CDR2 is SVGAGI in the germline V gene. The CDR3 is 13 residues long. As DNA, the CDR3 is TGTGCCAGCAGACCCGGGACTTTTGAAAAACTGTTTTTT. This encodes CASRPGTFEKLFF.

The chain carries TRBV5-1 and TRBJ2-2; D unclear. There are 15 residues in the CDR3. Trimming stripped 0 bases from V and 1 base from J, with 7 bases between. Germline-derived CDR1 and CDR2 are SGHRS and YFSETQ. CDR3 residues: CASSLEVENTGELFF. CDR3 nucleotide sequence: TGCGCCAGCAGCTTGGAAGTAGAGAACACCGGGGAGCTGTTTTTT. Filled out from reference TRBV5-1 and TRBJ2-2, the complete variable domain reads KAGVTQTPRYLIKTRGQQVTLSCSPISGHRSVSWYQQTPGQGLQFLFEYFSETQRNKGNFPGRFSGRQFSNSRSEMNVSTLELGDSALYLCASSLEVENTGELFFGEGSRLTVL.

J is TRBJ2-5 and V is TRBV6-5, with D maybe TRBD1 (8 bases). V was trimmed by 6 bases and J by 5 bases, leaving 19 bases between them. CDR1 is MNHEY, CDR2 SVGAGI, per germline. CDR3 length equals 15 residues. Written as DNA, the CDR3 is TGTGCCAGCAGGGGAGCGGGACAGGCCCGGGAGACCCAGTACTTC. Translation gives CASRGAGQARETQYF.

V and J are TRBV5-4 and TRBJ2-1; D possibly matches TRBD1 or TRBD2 (5 bases each). Per germline, CDR1 SGHNT and CDR2 YYREEE (reference sequence). The CDR3 has 13 amino acids. V dropped 5 bases and J dropped 3 bases, with 9 bases sitting between them. CDR3 in amino acids: CASRLDSYNEQFF. The CDR3 DNA reads as TGTGCCAGCAGACTAGACAGCTACAATGAGCAGTTCTTC. Filled out from reference TRBV5-4 and TRBJ2-1, the complete variable domain reads ETGVTQSPTHLIKTRGQQVTLRCSSQSGHNTVSWYQQALGQGPQFIFQYYREEENGRGNFPPRFSGLQFPNYSSELNVNALELDDSALYLCASRLDSYNEQFFGPGTRLTVL.

V usage is TRBV19 and J usage is TRBJ1-5; tentative D call: TRBD1 (5 bases). The V gene's germline CDR1 is LNHDA and CDR2 SQIVND (reference sequence). The length of the CDR3 is 13 residues. V dropped 10 bases and J dropped 7 bases, with 17 bases sitting between them. CDR3 region: CAISRDGTQPQHF. The DNA for the CDR3 is TGTGCCATAAGTCGAGACGGGACGCAGCCCCAGCATTTT.

V gene TRBV18 combines with J gene TRBJ1-5; D unclear. There are 15 residues in the CDR3. The germline V gene has CDR1 KGHSH and CDR2 LQKENI. Trimming left V 2 bases short and J 1 base short, with 9 bases between. The chain's CDR3 is CASSPDWGSNQPQHF. The CDR3, as DNA: TGTGCCAGCTCACCAGATTGGGGAAGCAATCAGCCCCAGCATTTT.

This chain joins TRBV30 and TRBJ1-5, with 9 bases lining up with TRBD1. Germline V gene sequence: CDR1 GTSNPN, CDR2 SVGIG (reference sequence). The CDR3 length is 14 residues. Trimming cost V 3 bases and J 4 bases; bases outside gene matches: 4. The CDR3 coding sequence is TGTGCCTGGAGCGCTGACAGGGGGAATCAGCCCCAGCATTTT. Protein: CAWSADRGNQPQHF.

The chain carries TRBV4-1 and TRBJ2-2; 11 positions agree with TRBD1. Germline V gene sequence: CDR1 MGHRA, CDR2 YSYEKL. The CDR3 covers 17 residues. The ends lost 0 bases at V and 7 bases at J; junction bases unmatched: 7. The CDR3 is CASSQERTGGNIGELFF. The DNA of the CDR3 is TGCGCCAGCAGCCAAGAGAGGACAGGGGGCAATATCGGGGAGCTGTTTTTT.

The V gene is TRBV28, the J gene TRBJ1-3; 9 positions match TRBD1. The CDR3 is made up of 16 amino acids. Germline V gene lookup returns CDR1 MDHEN and CDR2 SYDVKM. With V trimmed by 2 bases and J by 2 bases, 4 bases remained unmatched. This CDR3 is CASSLQGQGAGNTIYF. The CDR3 DNA reads as TGTGCCAGCAGTTTACAGGGACAGGGCGCTGGAAACACCATATATTTT.

This clone appeared a single time. The chain combines TRBV4-1 with TRBJ1-1; no clear D gene. With 3 bases removed from V and 4 bases from J, the gap between germline ends came to 21 bases. Germline CDR1 and CDR2: MGHRA and YSYEKL. There are 17 residues in the CDR3. The CDR3 region is CASSHPPKGKWGTEAFF. The CDR3 coding sequence is TGCGCCAGCAGCCACCCGCCGAAAGGCAAGTGGGGCACTGAAGCTTTCTTT.